The T cell receptor beta chain described here comes from a study of T cells expressing NK-cell markers. Reanalyzing the 5' RACE reads, TCRdb keeps one entry per CDR3 protein, without DNA. The specimen's table records approximately 550,000 distinct CDR3 sequences. Sequenced sample: blood T cells: a sorted CD56 or NKG2C T cell subset, CD4+ or CD8+ T cells, or bulk PBMC T cells (not recorded which). The origin of this receptor is a young man in good health.

CDR3: CASSQDRGSSYEQYF. The chain joins TRBV7-8 to TRBJ2-7; TCRdb names TRBD1, which stays unverified in the absence of DNA. The CDR3 extends over 15 amino acids. Germline assignment: CDR1 SGHVS and CDR2 FQNEAQ.